The T cell receptor beta chain under discussion was sequenced for a study of cytomegalovirus exposure and HLA in healthy donors. The PCR was carried out with 60 Vbeta primers and 13 Jbeta primers. Clones were read by immunoSEQ multiplex PCR, and TCRdb kept only the in-frame ones, dropping some. The sample lists around 150,000 clones; approximately 76% were seen once. Sequences were obtained from PBMCs. The receptor was derived from a man in his 60s in good health and CMV-seronegative.

The CDR3 DNA sequence: TGCGCCAGCAGCTCCGGACATACGAGCTCCTACGAGCAGTACTTC. Translating it yields CASSSGHTSSYEQYF. The chain carries TRBV5-1 and TRBJ2-7; TRBD1 is a possible D gene (5 bases). The CDR3 has 15 residues. The germline V and J ends were trimmed by 3 bases and 0 bases, with 13 bases remaining between them. Per germline, CDR1 SGHRS and CDR2 YFSETQ.